The 10 T cell receptor beta chains given below trace back to one sample, sequenced in a study of T cells in narcolepsy. Measured with immunoSEQ multiplex PCR; TCRdb has only the in-frame clones, and not every one. The table includes fewer than 25,000 clones, roughly four fifths detected once. Sequenced sample: memory (CD45RA-) CD4+ T cells from blood. The receptor set was obtained from a human donor in good health.

The chain has TRBV5-1 and TRBJ1-1; D possibly corresponds to TRBD1 (6 bases). CDR3 size: 14 residues. V dropped 4 bases and J dropped 1 base, with 11 bases sitting between them. Germline assignment: CDR1 SGHRS and CDR2 YFSETQ. The CDR3 region has the DNA TGCGCCAGCAGCGCCCGGGACAAGAACACTGAAGCTTTCTTT. Encoded protein: CASSARDKNTEAFF.

The chain is built from TRBV10-2 and TRBJ2-5, with 10 bases aligning to TRBD2. This CDR3 comprises 13 residues. The ends lost 6 bases at V and 6 bases at J; junction bases unmatched: 4. The germline gives CDR1 WSHSY, CDR2 SAAADI. The CDR3 loop is CASSLAGDQTQYF. The DNA of the CDR3 is TGCGCCAGCAGCCTAGCGGGGGACCAGACCCAGTACTTC.

The chain recombines TRBV9 with TRBJ2-4; D may correspond to TRBD1 or TRBD2 (5 bases each). The germline V gene encodes CDR1 SGDLS and CDR2 YYNGEE. Deletions cut 2 bases from V and 6 bases from J, with 12 bases between. The CDR3 extends over 14 amino acids. The CDR3 sequence: CASSVDGAPNIQYF. The DNA of the CDR3 is TGTGCCAGCAGCGTCGACGGGGCTCCAAACATTCAGTACTTC.

The chain carries TRBV5-1 and TRBJ1-1; TRBD1 agrees at 9 bases. J gave up 4 bases and V 1 base, and 8 bases lay outside the gene matches. This CDR3 has 16 residues. The V gene's germline CDR1 is SGHRS and CDR2 YFSETQ. The DNA of the CDR3 is TGCGCCAGCAGCTTGCAGGGGGGACAGGGTGCCACTGAAGCTTTCTTT. This codes for CASSLQGGQGATEAFF.

V and J are TRBV11-3 and TRBJ1-1; D is unresolved. From germline, CDR1 is SGHNT and CDR2 YENEEA. The germline V and J ends were trimmed by 1 base and 4 bases, with 7 bases remaining between them. The CDR3 runs to 13 residues. Here the CDR3 DNA reads TGTGCCAGCAGCTTAGTAGGTGGCACTGAAGCTTTCTTT. Translated, it gives CASSLVGGTEAFF.

V and J are TRBV7-9 and TRBJ1-4, with a tentative D call TRBD1 (5 bases). This CDR3 is built from 13 residues. The germline V gene has CDR1 SEHNR and CDR2 FQNEAQ (reference sequence). V was clipped by 10 bases and J by 7 bases, with 16 bases between them. Written as DNA, the CDR3 is TGTGCCATAGGGAGGGGCGACGGTGAAAAACTGTTTTTT. Translation gives CAIGRGDGEKLFF.

The J gene is TRBJ2-3, the V gene TRBV5-1, with D uncertain. Germline V lookup: CDR1 SGHRS, CDR2 YFSETQ. V dropped 1 base and J dropped 7 bases, with 7 bases sitting between them. The CDR3 runs 12 residues. The CDR3 nucleotides read TGCGCCAGCAGCTTGACGACAAATACGCAGTATTTT. Translated, it gives CASSLTTNTQYF.

The chain is built from TRBV19 and TRBJ1-5, with 8 bases identical to TRBD1. Germline V gene sequence: CDR1 LNHDA, CDR2 SQIVND (reference sequence). V dropped 8 bases and J dropped 6; count of bases not matched to a gene: 12. This CDR3 is built from 15 residues. This chain's CDR3 is CASSFDRGSGQPQHF. CDR3 bases: TGTGCCAGTTCCTTCGACAGGGGAAGCGGTCAGCCCCAGCATTTT.

This chain uses TRBV15 with TRBJ2-7; 7 positions match TRBD2. Germline-derived CDR1 and CDR2 are LNHNV and YYDKDF (reference sequence). The CDR3 runs to 15 residues. The junction had 9 bases not matched to a gene; V was cut back by 4 bases and J by 3 bases. The CDR3 coding sequence is TGTGCCACCAGCACCCGACTAGCTGGTCGCTACGAGCAGTACTTC. This sequence encodes CATSTRLAGRYEQYF.

This chain uses TRBV6-1 with TRBJ2-1; D unresolved. Germline V CDR1 and CDR2: MNHNS, SASEGT. The CDR3 contains 14 residues. Trimming pared 4 bases from V and 3 bases from J, leaving 10 bases between. The CDR3 nucleotides read TGTGCCAGCAGTGCCGACAATTTCTACAATGAGCAGTTCTTC. It specifies CASSADNFYNEQFF.